The rows below give T cell receptor beta chains drawn from one sample of a study of cytotoxic CD8 clonotypes in ibrutinib-treated CLL. TCRdb's table, derived via immunoSEQ multiplex PCR, lists solely in-frame clones and lacks some. The top ten clones hold about an eighth of a sample with more than 200,000 clones, about four fifths of them seen once. Sequenced here: PBMCs, sampled after 12 months of ibrutinib treatment. Receptors were obtained from a human donor with chronic lymphocytic leukemia. Each CDR3 is given with its conserved first and last residue. Each record gives: J gene, D gene, V gene, clone size, CDR3 DNA, CDR3 protein. D genes are given only for firm matches. Expanded clones are given a class, and other clones once, few, many or no size at all.

J gene: TRBJ1-4
D gene: NA
V gene: TRBV10-2
clone size: NA
CDR3 DNA: TGCGCCAGCAGTGAAGCCCACTTTAGCCCCGCCTTCGGAGAAAAACTGTTTTTT
CDR3 protein: CASSEAHFSPAFGEKLFF

J gene: TRBJ2-2
D gene: NA
V gene: TRBV7-9
clone size: few
CDR3 DNA: TGTGCCAGCAGCGCACAGGGTGGTGGGGAGCTGTTTTTT
CDR3 protein: CASSAQGGGELFF

J gene: TRBJ2-7
D gene: TRBD1
V gene: TRBV5-1
clone size: NA
CDR3 DNA: TGCGCCAGCAGCCCGGGACAGGGGGCGCGTTACGAGCAGTACTTC
CDR3 protein: CASSPGQGARYEQYF

J gene: TRBJ2-5
D gene: NA
V gene: TRBV5-1
clone size: once
CDR3 DNA: TGCGCCAGCAGCCCGAACGCGGTGGGCCTCCAAGAGACCCAGTACTTC
CDR3 protein: CASSPNAVGLQETQYF

J gene: TRBJ2-7
D gene: TRBD2
V gene: TRBV18
clone size: NA
CDR3 DNA: TGTGCCAGCTCATTTAGCGGGACTAGATCCTACGAGCAGTACTTC
CDR3 protein: CASSFSGTRSYEQYF

J gene: TRBJ2-1
D gene: NA
V gene: TRBV11-1
clone size: once
CDR3 DNA: TGTGCCAGCAGCTTAGCGGGACCTTTCCCCTCCAATGAGCAGTTCTTC
CDR3 protein: CASSLAGPFPSNEQFF

J gene: TRBJ1-4
D gene: TRBD1
V gene: TRBV30
clone size: NA
CDR3 DNA: TGTGCCTGGAGTTCGACAGGGACGGAAAAACTGTTTTTT
CDR3 protein: CAWSSTGTEKLFF

J gene: TRBJ1-6
D gene: NA
V gene: TRBV15
clone size: NA
CDR3 DNA: TGTGCCACCAGCAGGGGGTTATTACCCCTCCACTTT
CDR3 protein: CATSRGLLPLHF

J gene: TRBJ2-6
D gene: NA
V gene: TRBV14
clone size: NA
CDR3 DNA: TGTGCCAGCAGCCCGCTCTCCGGGCTAGGCAGCTCTGGGGCCAACGTCCTGACTTTC
CDR3 protein: CASSPLSGLGSSGANVLTF

J gene: TRBJ2-1
D gene: NA
V gene: TRBV2
clone size: once
CDR3 DNA: TGTGCCGGGAGGGCAGGGGAGTACAATGAGCAGTTCTTC
CDR3 protein: CAGRAGEYNEQFF

J gene: TRBJ2-5
D gene: TRBD1
V gene: TRBV10-3
clone size: NA
CDR3 DNA: TGTGCCATCAGTGATTCCCCTCGGACAGGAGCAGCTCAAGAGACCCAGTACTTC
CDR3 protein: CAISDSPRTGAAQETQYF